Following are 23 T cell receptor beta chains from one sample sequenced in a study of blood T cell repertoires in COVID-19. Data came from immunoSEQ multiplex PCR; TCRdb stores just in-frame clones and leaves some out. Of fewer than 250,000 clones listed, about nine tenths are singletons. Sequenced material: peripheral blood. The receptors were sampled from a man in his 70s with acute or convalescent COVID-19.

This chain connects TRBV5-1 to TRBJ2-7; D perhaps matches TRBD1 (6 bases). This CDR3 comprises 16 residues. Germline lookup yields CDR1 SGHRS and CDR2 YFSETQ. The V end lost 0 bases, the J end lost 4 bases, and 17 bases lay between the germline ends. The CDR3, as DNA: TGCGCCAGCAGCTTGGCCTCTGGACAGTTCTTTTACGAGCAGTACTTC. Amino acid sequence: CASSLASGQFFYEQYF. Looking up the rest from reference TRBV5-1 and TRBJ2-7 gives the full variable domain: KAGVTQTPRYLIKTRGQQVTLSCSPISGHRSVSWYQQTPGQGLQFLFEYFSETQRNKGNFPGRFSGRQFSNSRSEMNVSTLELGDSALYLCASSLASGQFFYEQYFGPGTRLTVT.

CDR3 sequence: CASSEAGDTEAFF. The CDR3 coding sequence is TGCGCCAGCAGTGAGGCAGGGGATACTGAAGCTTTCTTT. The chain employs TRBV10-2 and TRBJ1-1; D possibly corresponds to TRBD1 (6 bases). The CDR3 has 13 residues. The V gene's germline CDR1 is WSHSY and CDR2 SAAADI. Deletions cut 2 bases from V and 5 bases from J, with 9 bases between.

This chain links TRBV2 with TRBJ2-5; 8 positions match TRBD1. Trimming removed 3 bases from V and 4 bases from J; junction bases left unmatched: 1. The CDR3 consists of 13 residues. Germline V gene lookup returns CDR1 SNHLY and CDR2 FYNNEI. CDR3 DNA: TGTGCCAGCAGTGATGGACAGGGAGAGACCCAGTACTTC. Translated, it gives CASSDGQGETQYF.

The V and J genes are TRBV5-1 and TRBJ1-2; TRBD1 is a possible D gene (6 bases). Germline V gene lookup returns CDR1 SGHRS and CDR2 YFSETQ. The CDR3 consists of 16 residues. V dropped 4 bases and J dropped 6 bases, with 22 bases sitting between them. CDR3 coding DNA: TGCGCCAGCAGCCCAAGCCCGACAGGCCCCATCGATGGCTACACCTTC. Amino acid sequence: CASSPSPTGPIDGYTF.

The chain employs TRBV6-5 and TRBJ2-1; 12 bases fit TRBD1. CDR3 length: 15 amino acids. V gave up 7 bases and J gave up 3 bases; unmatched junction bases: 4. Germline-derived CDR1 and CDR2 are MNHEY and SVGAGI. CDR3 protein: CASTRDRGLYNEQFF. The CDR3 region has the DNA TGTGCCAGCACTCGGGACAGGGGGCTCTACAATGAGCAGTTCTTC.

The chain joins TRBV6-6 to TRBJ1-5, with TRBD1 as a possible D gene (6 bases). The CDR3 consists of 14 residues. The germline V gene has CDR1 MNHNY and CDR2 SVGAGI (reference sequence). V dropped 5 bases and J dropped 3 bases, with 11 bases sitting between them. The CDR3 DNA sequence: TGTGCCAGCAGTACAGGGTTAGCCAATCAGCCCCAGCATTTT. Translation: CASSTGLANQPQHF.

CDR3 sequence (DNA): TGTGCCAGCAGTACTCGGACAGGAGTCTACGAGCAGTACTTC. This sequence encodes CASSTRTGVYEQYF. The chain recombines TRBV6-2 or TRBV6-3 with TRBJ2-7, with 7 bases matching TRBD1. Germline V lookup: CDR1 MNHEY, CDR2 SVGEGT. Germline trimming cut 5 bases from V and 3 bases from J; bases unmatched to any gene: 7. This CDR3 is built from 14 residues.

This clone was observed once. The chain is built from TRBV7-9 and TRBJ2-7, with 10 bases aligning to TRBD2. CDR3 length: 17 residues. Trimming removed 4 bases from V and 2 bases from J; junction bases left unmatched: 11. The germline CDR1 and CDR2 sequences are SEHNR and FQNEAQ (reference sequence). In DNA, the CDR3 is TGTGCCAGCAGCTATCACGGGGGGACTAGCGCAGCCTACGAGCAGTACTTC. It yields the protein CASSYHGGTSAAYEQYF. The variable domain in full, with the rest retrieved from reference TRBV7-9 and TRBJ2-7, is DTGVSQNPRHKITKRGQNVTFRCDPISEHNRLYWYRQTLGQGPEFLTYFQNEAQLEKSRLLSDRFSAERPKGSFSTLEIQRTEQGDSAMYLCASSYHGGTSAAYEQYFGPGTRLTVT.

J is TRBJ2-7 and V is TRBV6-6; maybe TRBD1 (6 bases). Deletions cut 5 bases from V and 2 bases from J, with 10 bases between. Germline CDR1 reads MNHNY; CDR2 reads SVGAGI (reference sequence). This CDR3 contains 13 residues. The CDR3 nucleotides read TGTGCCAGCAGTACAGGGTTAGCCTACGAGCAGTACTTC. Translated, it gives CASSTGLAYEQYF.

This chain joins TRBV7-9 and TRBJ2-2; possibly TRBD2 for D (5 bases). Germline CDR1 reads SEHNR; CDR2 reads FQNEAQ (reference sequence). The V gene lost 5 bases and the J gene lost 7 bases, with 14 bases spanning the gap. This CDR3 region has 14 residues. The CDR3 DNA follows: TGTGCCAGCAGCCCGACTACCATAGGCGGGGAGCTGTTTTTT. The encoded protein is CASSPTTIGGELFF. Full variable domain (missing parts from reference TRBV7-9 and TRBJ2-2): DTGVSQNPRHKITKRGQNVTFRCDPISEHNRLYWYRQTLGQGPEFLTYFQNEAQLEKSRLLSDRFSAERPKGSFSTLEIQRTEQGDSAMYLCASSPTTIGGELFFGEGSRLTVL.

The chain combines TRBV11-3 with TRBJ2-7; TRBD2 might be the D (5 bases). CDR1 is SGHNT, CDR2 YENEEA, per germline. V was cut by 1 base and J by 3 bases, with 13 bases left in between. The CDR3 runs to 15 residues. The DNA of the CDR3 is TGTGCCAGCAGCTTAGTAGCGATATTCATCTACGAGCAGTACTTC. This codes for CASSLVAIFIYEQYF. Drawing the rest from reference TRBV11-3 and TRBJ2-7, the complete variable domain is EAGVVQSPRYKIIEKKQPVAFWCNPISGHNTLYWYLQNLGQGPELLIRYENEEAVDDSQLPKDRFSAERLKGVDSTLKIQPAELGDSAVYLCASSLVAIFIYEQYFGPGTRLTVT.

The gene calls are TRBV19 and TRBJ2-3; TRBD2 matches 8 bases. V was pared by 5 bases and J by 1 base, with 5 bases of the junction left unmatched. The germline CDR1 and CDR2 sequences are LNHDA and SQIVND (reference sequence). The CDR3 runs to 15 residues. CDR3 coding DNA: TGTGCCAGTAGTTTACTAGCGGACCGCACAGATACGCAGTATTTT. Translation gives CASSLLADRTDTQYF.

This chain connects TRBV5-1 to TRBJ2-3, with 7 bases aligning to TRBD2. The CDR3 is 14 amino acids. CDR1 is SGHRS, CDR2 YFSETQ, per germline. The trim removed 2 bases at V and 3 bases at J, leaving 3 bases unmatched. CDR3 DNA sequence: TGCGCCAGCAGCTTCGGGAGGCTGACAGATACGCAGTATTTT. It yields the protein CASSFGRLTDTQYF.

V gene TRBV6-5 combines with J gene TRBJ1-1; TRBD1 matches 9 bases. CDR1 and CDR2 (germline): MNHEY, SVGAGI. CDR3 size: 14 residues. The trim removed 7 bases at V and 4 bases at J, leaving 7 bases unmatched. CDR3 region: CASMGDRASTEAFF. In DNA form, the CDR3 reads TGTGCCAGCATGGGGGACAGGGCTTCCACTGAAGCTTTCTTT.

The chain links TRBV12-3 or TRBV12-4 to TRBJ1-2; unclear D gene. V dropped 6 bases and J dropped 2 bases, with 7 bases sitting between them. CDR3 length: 12 residues. CDR3 residues: CASSFSNYGYTF. The DNA for the CDR3 is TGTGCCAGCAGCTTTTCGAACTATGGCTACACCTTC.

This chain uses TRBV18 with TRBJ1-4; 8 nucleotides line up with TRBD1. The germline V gene encodes CDR1 KGHSH and CDR2 LQKENI. The CDR3 is 15 amino acids. V shed 3 bases, J shed 8 bases, and the junction held 8 bases outside the gene matches. The CDR3 nucleotides are TGTGCCAGCTCACCGGATCAGGGGGCGGGAGAAAAACTGTTTTTT. Its translation is CASSPDQGAGEKLFF. The full variable domain, completed using reference TRBV18 and TRBJ1-4, is NAGVMQNPRHLVRRRGQEARLRCSPMKGHSHVYWYRQLPEEGLKFMVYLQKENIIDESGMPKERFSAEFPKEGPSILRIQQVVRGDSAAYFCASSPDQGAGEKLFFGSGTQLSVL.

The chain uses TRBV10-3 and TRBJ1-2; D unclear. Trimming cost V 2 bases and J 4 bases, with 8 bases left between them. Germline values: CDR1 ENHRY, CDR2 SYGVKD. There are 13 residues in the CDR3. The CDR3 spells CAISEGQPYGYTF. CDR3 nucleotides: TGTGCCATCAGTGAGGGGCAGCCCTATGGCTACACCTTC.

The chain is built from TRBV9 and TRBJ2-1; TRBD2 is a possible D gene (5 bases). The V and J ends lost 2 bases and 4 bases respectively, with 13 bases between them. The CDR3 extends over 15 amino acids. CDR1 is SGDLS and CDR2 is YYNGEE in the germline V gene. The CDR3 coding sequence is TGTGCCAGCAGCGTTAGTGAGGGCTATTACAATGAGCAGTTCTTC. This sequence encodes CASSVSEGYYNEQFF.

The chain carries TRBV9 and TRBJ2-2, with 9 bases lining up with TRBD2. Germline V gene data show CDR1 as SGDLS and CDR2 as YYNGEE. With V trimmed by 5 bases and J by 2 bases, 7 bases remained unmatched. This CDR3 has 16 residues. The CDR3 spells CASSRGTSHNTGELFF. The CDR3 DNA reads TGTGCCAGCAGTCGAGGGACTAGCCACAACACCGGGGAGCTGTTTTTT.

The rearrangement joins TRBV2 to TRBJ2-5; D remains ambiguous. The germline V gene has CDR1 SNHLY and CDR2 FYNNEI. The CDR3 has 14 amino acids. Trimming removed 4 bases at V and 0 bases at J, with 9 bases between. The CDR3 DNA reads as TGTGCCAGCAGTGTTTCAGGATACCAAGAGACCCAGTACTTC. Amino acids: CASSVSGYQETQYF.

The chain uses TRBV5-1 and TRBJ1-1; D remains unclear. The CDR3 consists of 14 residues. Germline lookup yields CDR1 SGHRS and CDR2 YFSETQ. V was pared by 0 bases and J by 1 base, with 7 bases between. The CDR3 sequence: CASSLEESNTEAFF. The CDR3 DNA is TGCGCCAGCAGCTTGGAAGAGTCGAACACTGAAGCTTTCTTT.

This clone was observed a single time. V usage is TRBV6-5 and J usage is TRBJ1-1; TRBD1 might be the D (5 bases). The CDR3 covers 14 residues. In germline, CDR1 is MNHEY, CDR2 SVGAGI. V dropped 6 bases and J dropped 4 bases, with 15 bases sitting between them. The DNA of the CDR3 is TGTGCCAGCAGCCTCCAGAGGAGGGGCACTGAAGCTTTCTTT. This translates into CASSLQRRGTEAFF.

The chain combines TRBV11-3 with TRBJ2-1; 7 bases agree with TRBD2. Germline CDR1 and CDR2: SGHNT and YENEEA. CDR3 length: 16 amino acids. Unmatched junction bases numbered 4, after V lost 1 base and J lost 1 base. CDR3 protein: CASSLAGGGSYNEQFF. CDR3 DNA: TGTGCCAGCAGCTTAGCGGGAGGAGGGTCCTACAATGAGCAGTTCTTC.